A single T cell receptor (beta chain) is shown here with its context. As yet, its antigen is unknown. The germline V gene has CDR1 LGHNA and CDR2 YNFKEQ. V gave up 3 bases and J gave up 1 base; unmatched junction bases: 1. The CDR3 loop spans 14 amino acids. This entry comes from a study of T cells after yellow fever vaccination. A universal primer site and UMIs were added as TCR cDNA was made by 5'RACE template switching. In TCRdb, the 5' RACE reads were re-called with MiXCR into one record per CDR3 protein. The sample includes 400,000 to 450,000 distinct CDR3 sequences, 18% seen only once; the top ten take 15% to 20%. Study results and caveats: Post-booster repertoires again held most primary-vaccination clones (roughly 95% CD4, about 88% CD8). A secondary response was less intense yet reached its peak sooner, at day 5 versus 15. Highly abundant clonotypes carried over from the bulk population could end up in FACS-sorted repertoires as contaminants.

J is TRBJ1-1 and V is TRBV4-2; 8 nucleotides align to TRBD1. The receptor was isolated from a young man who received the YFV17D yellow fever vaccine. The input for sequencing was PBMCs, taken before the yellow fever booster vaccination. As DNA, the CDR3 is TGTGCCAGCAGCCACGGACAGGGGAACACTGAAGCTTTCTTT. Its translation is CASSHGQGNTEAFF.